What follows are 13 T cell receptor beta chains derived from one specimen sequenced in a study of CD8 T cells in Susac syndrome. cDNA came from approximately 0.5 to 1 ug RNA primed by random hexamers. Each CDR3 protein is one row after TCRdb ran MiXCR on the immunoSEQ multiplex PCR reads. The data contain more than 250,000 distinct CDR3 sequences, about 92% of them singletons. Sequencing was carried out using CD4+ T cells from PBMCs. The receptors originated from a human donor with multiple sclerosis.

The chain couples TRBV28 to TRBJ2-2, with 11 bases matching TRBD2. There are 16 residues in the CDR3. The junction had 5 bases not matched to a gene; V was cut back by 1 base and J by 7 bases. In germline, CDR1 is MDHEN, CDR2 SYDVKM. This CDR3 is CASSLLAGGPNGELFF. CDR3 sequence (DNA): TGTGCCAGCAGTTTATTAGCGGGAGGGCCGAACGGGGAGCTGTTTTTT.

The V and J genes are TRBV20-1 and TRBJ1-2; D uncertain. CDR1 and CDR2 (germline): DFQATT, SNEGSKA (reference sequence). The CDR3 is made up of 12 amino acids. V lost 4 bases, J lost 12 bases, and 18 bases lay in between. The CDR3 DNA reads TGCAGTGCTACCCCCCCCGGACGTTTCCACACCTTC. Amino acid sequence: CSATPPGRFHTF.

J is TRBJ2-5 and V is TRBV29-1, with TRBD2 matching 7 bases. This CDR3 region has 14 residues. V gave up 3 bases and J gave up 5 bases; unmatched junction bases: 9. Germline-derived CDR1 and CDR2 are SQVTM and ANQGSEA. The CDR3, as DNA: TGCAGCGTTGAGGGACGCGGGAGACCGGAGACCCAGTACTTC. The encoded protein is CSVEGRGRPETQYF.

The gene calls are TRBV12-3 or TRBV12-4 and TRBJ1-1, with 7 bases lining up with TRBD1. The V and J ends lost 7 bases and 6 bases, in that order; junction bases with no gene match: 11. The CDR3 length is 14 residues. The CDR3 DNA is TGTGCCAGCATTCAGGGGGGTTTTTCGGCTGAAGCTTTCTTT. Its translation: CASIQGGFSAEAFF.

V and J are TRBV19 and TRBJ1-2, with 7 bases identical to TRBD1. J gave up 7 bases and V 3 bases, and 17 bases lay outside the gene matches. The CDR3 has 17 amino acids. Germline CDR1 is LNHDA and CDR2 is SQIVND (reference sequence). The CDR3 is CASSIGPGQAAGPGYTF. CDR3 DNA: TGTGCCAGTAGTATTGGACCAGGACAGGCCGCCGGACCTGGCTACACCTTC.

This clonotype has a handful of counts. The chain employs TRBV5-1 and TRBJ2-7; 9 nucleotides align to TRBD1. V gave up 0 bases and J gave up 4 bases; unmatched junction bases: 5. The CDR3 has 15 residues. The germline V gene has CDR1 SGHRS and CDR2 YFSETQ. CDR3 bases: TGCGCCAGCAGCTTGGGCGGACAGGGGTATTACGAGCAGTACTTC. It specifies CASSLGGQGYYEQYF.

This chain uses TRBV5-1 with TRBJ2-7, with 15 bases matching TRBD2. Germline V gene lookup returns CDR1 SGHRS and CDR2 YFSETQ. With V trimmed by 4 bases and J by 5 bases, 10 bases remained unmatched. The CDR3 spans 17 residues. The CDR3 bases are TGCGCCAGCAGCAGGACTAGCGGGAGGGCCGCGGGGGACGAGCAGTACTTC. This sequence encodes CASSRTSGRAAGDEQYF.

V gene TRBV19 combines with J gene TRBJ1-2, with D hard to call. The CDR3 length is 12 residues. V was shortened by 7 bases and J by 0 bases, with 6 bases between the two germline ends. In germline, CDR1 is LNHDA, CDR2 SQIVND (reference sequence). The CDR3 nucleotides read TGTGCCAGTACGGAAGCTAACTATGGCTACACCTTC. Amino acids: CASTEANYGYTF. Combining the CDR3 with reference TRBV19 and TRBJ1-2 gives the whole variable domain DGGITQSPKYLFRKEGQNVTLSCEQNLNHDAMYWYRQDPGQGLRLIYYSQIVNDFQKGDIAEGYSVSREKKESFPLTVTSAQKNPTAFYLCASTEANYGYTFGSGTRLTVV.

The chain is built from TRBV24-1 and TRBJ2-2, with D tentatively TRBD2 (6 bases). The CDR3 has 14 residues. Germline V gene sequence: CDR1 KGHDR, CDR2 SFDVKD. Trimming took 9 bases from V and 6 from J, leaving 16 bases between them. CDR3 residues: CATASRREPGELFF. CDR3 nucleotides: TGTGCCACCGCATCTAGGAGGGAGCCCGGGGAGCTGTTTTTT.

V gene TRBV6-6 combines with J gene TRBJ1-4; D gene uncertain. The CDR3 length is 15 residues. Trimming removed 8 bases at V and 0 bases at J, with 13 bases between. CDR1 is MNHNY, CDR2 SVGAGI, per germline (reference sequence). The CDR3 is CASRVGLPTNEKLFF. Here the CDR3 DNA reads TGTGCCAGCCGCGTCGGCCTTCCAACTAATGAAAAACTGTTTTTT.

The gene calls are TRBV30 and TRBJ2-2; maybe TRBD1 (5 bases). This CDR3 is built from 13 residues. V was trimmed by 3 bases and J by 1 base, leaving 6 bases between them. Looked up from germline, CDR1 is GTSNPN and CDR2 is SVGIG (reference sequence). CDR3 sequence (DNA): TGTGCCTGGAGACAGGTGAACACCGGGGAGCTGTTTTTT. This codes for CAWRQVNTGELFF.

The CDR3 coding sequence is TGCGCCAGCTCGAAGGGCTCTGGAAACACCATATATTTT. Its translation: CASSKGSGNTIYF. V and J are TRBV10-2 and TRBJ1-3; D is unclear. There are 13 residues in the CDR3. V was trimmed by 8 bases and J by 0 bases, leaving 8 bases between them. Germline loops: CDR1 WSHSY, CDR2 SAAADI.

The V gene is TRBV7-9, the J gene TRBJ2-1, with D hard to call. The CDR3 is made up of 17 amino acids. Germline CDR1 and CDR2: SEHNR and FQNEAQ (reference sequence). Trimming took off 1 base at V and 8 bases at J, with 21 bases between the two ends. The CDR3 protein is CASSLGVGDPVGDEQFF. CDR3 bases: TGTGCCAGCAGCTTAGGGGTTGGAGACCCCGTTGGGGATGAGCAGTTCTTC.